This is a list of T cell receptor beta chains from one sample in a study of cytomegalovirus exposure and HLA in healthy donors. Using immunoSEQ multiplex PCR, the repertoire was profiled, and TCRdb retains in-frame clones only, with some absent. The sample holds 120,000 to 150,000 clones; 82% are singletons and the top ten take less than 3%. Sequenced sample: PBMCs. These receptors were taken from a male donor in good health and CMV-seronegative. The CDR3 runs from the conserved cysteine through the conserved F or W. Fields, in order: clone size, D gene, V gene, J gene, CDR3 protein, CDR3 DNA. The D gene is left open where the match is weak. Clone size is stated in some rows and not others, as once, few, many or a class when expanded.

-	-	TRBV4-3	TRBJ2-1	CASSQVLGLATHNEQFF	TGCGCCAGCAGCCAAGTGCTGGGGCTGGCTACGCACAATGAGCAGTTCTTC
-	-	TRBV19	TRBJ1-1	CASSIGTGLNTEAFF	TGTGCCAGTAGTATCGGGACGGGACTTAACACTGAAGCTTTCTTT
-	-	TRBV7-3	TRBJ1-5	CAGSVGHNQPQHF	TGTGCCGGCAGCGTGGGACATAATCAGCCCCAGCATTTT
-	-	TRBV27	TRBJ2-7	CASSQGTDVYEQYF	TGTGCCAGCAGTCAGGGGACGGACGTCTACGAGCAGTACTTC
-	-	TRBV19	TRBJ2-6	CASSIGYSGANVLTF	TGTGCCAGTAGTATCGGGTACTCTGGGGCCAACGTCCTGACTTTC
-	TRBD2	TRBV5-4	TRBJ2-7	CASSPDGGEFYEQYF	TGTGCCAGCAGCCCGGACGGGGGGGAGTTTTACGAGCAGTACTTC
-	TRBD2	TRBV9	TRBJ2-7	CASSAGGGRSYEQYF	TGTGCCAGCAGCGCGGGCGGCGGGAGGTCCTACGAGCAGTACTTC
-	TRBD1	TRBV7-2	TRBJ1-2	CASSFSPGGTLWTNYGYTF	TGTGCCAGCAGCTTCTCCCCAGGGGGCACATTATGGACAAACTATGGCTACACCTTC
-	-	TRBV19	TRBJ2-1	CASSRGGGINEQFF	TGTGCCAGTAGTAGAGGAGGAGGGATCAATGAGCAGTTCTTC
-	-	TRBV7-8	TRBJ2-1	CASSSTGGIYNEQFF	TGTGCCAGCAGCTCTACAGGAGGGATATACAATGAGCAGTTCTTC
-	TRBD1	TRBV5-4	TRBJ1-2	CASSLIGFRGNYGYTF	TGTGCCAGCAGTCTCATAGGGTTCAGGGGGAACTATGGCTACACCTTC
-	TRBD1	TRBV5-6	TRBJ1-5	CASSTRTGGDQPQHF	TGTGCCAGCAGCACCCGGACAGGGGGGGATCAGCCCCAGCATTTT
-	-	TRBV29-1	TRBJ1-2	CSVDPLVYGYTF	TGCAGCGTTGATCCCCTCGTCTATGGCTACACCTTC
-	-	TRBV27	TRBJ2-7	CASSLSPKIAATYEQYF	TGTGCCAGCAGTTTATCCCCAAAGATAGCGGCTACCTACGAGCAGTACTTC
few	TRBD2	TRBV6-5	TRBJ2-7	CASSLLAGGYEQYF	TGTGCCAGCAGCTTACTAGCGGGAGGGTACGAGCAGTACTTC
-	TRBD1	TRBV6-5	TRBJ2-7	CASSPGTGDYEQYF	TGTGCCAGCAGTCCCGGGACAGGGGACTACGAGCAGTACTTC
-	-	TRBV7-2	TRBJ1-2	CASSFGYGYTF	TGTGCCAGCAGCTTCGGCTATGGCTACACCTTC
few	-	TRBV10-3	TRBJ2-1	CAISPSDEQFF	TGTGCCATCAGTCCTAGCGATGAGCAGTTCTTC
-	TRBD2	TRBV4-3	TRBJ2-5	CASSQGVGGLAGGQQYF	TGCGCCAGCAGCCAAGGGGTAGGGGGACTAGCGGGAGGACAGCAGTACTTC
-	-	TRBV28	TRBJ1-3	CASSSPRGSGNTIYF	TGTGCCAGCAGCTCCCCCCGGGGCTCTGGAAACACCATATATTTT